The rows below give T cell receptor beta chains drawn from one sample of a study of blood T cell repertoires in COVID-19. Produced via immunoSEQ multiplex PCR; TCRdb's table is partial and in-frame only. Among about 170,000 clones listed, 65% to 80% were seen once. Sequences were obtained from PBMCs or T cells enriched from blood (not recorded which). The receptors shown here come from a woman in her 70s in a cohort exposed to, infected with or recovered from COVID-19 (not recorded which). The CDR3 runs from the conserved cysteine through the conserved F or W. A D gene is named only where the DNA matches it firmly. The size field is filled for only some rows; it gives once, few, many or a size class.

d_call: TRBD2
j_call: TRBJ2-5
v_call: TRBV7-6
clone_size: .
cdr3_nt: TGTGCCAGCAGCCGACCAACTTGGACTAGCGGGAGAAACCCCCAAGAGACCCAGTACTTC
cdr3_aa: CASSRPTWTSGRNPQETQYF

d_call: .
j_call: TRBJ2-1
v_call: TRBV7-3
clone_size: .
cdr3_nt: TGTGCCAGCAGCGGGGGGACCCGCGGTTCCTACAATGAGCAGTTCTTC
cdr3_aa: CASSGGTRGSYNEQFF

d_call: .
j_call: TRBJ2-1
v_call: TRBV2
clone_size: .
cdr3_nt: TGTGCCAGCAGAGACTTAGATGAGCAGTTCTTC
cdr3_aa: CASRDLDEQFF

d_call: .
j_call: TRBJ1-2
v_call: TRBV28
clone_size: .
cdr3_nt: TGTGCCAGCAGTCCGGAGCCCTATGGCTACACCTTC
cdr3_aa: CASSPEPYGYTF

d_call: TRBD1
j_call: TRBJ1-2
v_call: TRBV4-3
clone_size: .
cdr3_nt: TGCGCCAGCAGCCAAGTGGCAGGGGGCTATGGCTACACCTTC
cdr3_aa: CASSQVAGGYGYTF

d_call: TRBD2
j_call: TRBJ2-3
v_call: TRBV19
clone_size: .
cdr3_nt: TGTGCCAGTAGAAGCGGGCGGGAGGGCACAGATACGCAGTATTTT
cdr3_aa: CASRSGREGTDTQYF

d_call: .
j_call: TRBJ2-5
v_call: TRBV29-1
clone_size: .
cdr3_nt: TGCAGCTGGGGGAGGGGGAATCGAGAGACCCAGTACTTC
cdr3_aa: CSWGRGNRETQYF

d_call: .
j_call: TRBJ2-1
v_call: TRBV14
clone_size: .
cdr3_nt: TGTGCCAGCAGCCCAGGCTACAATGAGCAGTTCTTC
cdr3_aa: CASSPGYNEQFF

d_call: .
j_call: TRBJ1-1
v_call: TRBV4-1
clone_size: .
cdr3_nt: TGCGCCAGCAGCCTTACGTACGGGGGTCAAACTGAAGCTTTCTTT
cdr3_aa: CASSLTYGGQTEAFF

d_call: .
j_call: TRBJ2-3
v_call: TRBV28
clone_size: .
cdr3_nt: TGTGCCAGCAGTTTAGGGGGTAGCGGAAGGTTGGGAGATACGCAGTATTTT
cdr3_aa: CASSLGGSGRLGDTQYF

d_call: .
j_call: TRBJ2-2
v_call: TRBV5-1
clone_size: .
cdr3_nt: TGCGCCAGCAGAAACTTACCGAACACCGGGGAGCTGTTTTTT
cdr3_aa: CASRNLPNTGELFF

d_call: .
j_call: TRBJ2-5
v_call: TRBV2
clone_size: .
cdr3_nt: TGTGCCAGCAGTGTAAATAATCGAGAGACCCAGTACTTC
cdr3_aa: CASSVNNRETQYF

d_call: TRBD2
j_call: TRBJ2-5
v_call: TRBV6-5
clone_size: few
cdr3_nt: TGTGCCAGCTGTCGGCGGGAGGGTCAAGAGACCCAGTACTTC
cdr3_aa: CASCRREGQETQYF

d_call: .
j_call: TRBJ1-5
v_call: TRBV29-1
clone_size: .
cdr3_nt: TGCAGCGTAGGCCAGGGAAATCAGCCCCAGCATTTT
cdr3_aa: CSVGQGNQPQHF

d_call: .
j_call: TRBJ2-2
v_call: TRBV18
clone_size: .
cdr3_nt: TGTGCCAGCTCACCACCCGGGACCGGGGAGCTGTTTTTT
cdr3_aa: CASSPPGTGELFF

d_call: .
j_call: TRBJ1-2
v_call: TRBV5-1
clone_size: .
cdr3_nt: TGCGCCAGCAGCTTGGCGGGTTCCGGTGGCTACACCTTC
cdr3_aa: CASSLAGSGGYTF

d_call: .
j_call: TRBJ1-3
v_call: TRBV4-2
clone_size: once
cdr3_nt: TGTGCCAGCAGCTCTCGACAGACTTCCTCTGGAAACACCATATATTTT
cdr3_aa: CASSSRQTSSGNTIYF

d_call: .
j_call: TRBJ2-1
v_call: TRBV2
clone_size: .
cdr3_nt: TGTGCCAGCAGTGACCTAGGGGTTACCTACAATGAGCAGTTCTTC
cdr3_aa: CASSDLGVTYNEQFF

d_call: TRBD2
j_call: TRBJ2-1
v_call: TRBV5-1
clone_size: .
cdr3_nt: TGCGCCAGCAGCCAGGGACTAGCGGGAAGGAATGAGCAGTTCTTC
cdr3_aa: CASSQGLAGRNEQFF

d_call: TRBD2
j_call: TRBJ2-1
v_call: TRBV19
clone_size: .
cdr3_nt: TGTGCCAGTAGTCCCATAACTAGCGGGAGGGGCAGCTCCTACAATGAGCAGTTCTTC
cdr3_aa: CASSPITSGRGSSYNEQFF

d_call: .
j_call: TRBJ2-1
v_call: TRBV2
clone_size: medium-sized
cdr3_nt: TGTGCCAGCAGTCAGGATGATATTTCCTACAATGAGCAGTTCTTC
cdr3_aa: CASSQDDISYNEQFF

d_call: .
j_call: TRBJ2-7
v_call: TRBV6-5
clone_size: .
cdr3_nt: TGTGCCAGCAGTTACAGGGGTAACGAGCAGTACTTC
cdr3_aa: CASSYRGNEQYF

d_call: .
j_call: TRBJ1-1
v_call: TRBV6-5
clone_size: .
cdr3_nt: TGTGCCAGCAGCTTAGACACGTTCACTGAAGCTTTCTTT
cdr3_aa: CASSLDTFTEAFF

d_call: .
j_call: TRBJ1-2
v_call: TRBV30
clone_size: few
cdr3_nt: TGTGCCTGGAGCGGAAGGGGTGGCTCTAACTATGGCTACACCTTC
cdr3_aa: CAWSGRGGSNYGYTF

d_call: TRBD1
j_call: TRBJ1-1
v_call: TRBV4-2
clone_size: .
cdr3_nt: TGTGCCAGCAGCCAATTAGGGAACAGGGGGATGGGGACTGAAGCTTTCTTT
cdr3_aa: CASSQLGNRGMGTEAFF

d_call: .
j_call: TRBJ2-1
v_call: TRBV5-6
clone_size: .
cdr3_nt: TGTGCCAGCAGCTTGGTACCAGTTTACAATGAGCAGTTCTTC
cdr3_aa: CASSLVPVYNEQFF

d_call: .
j_call: TRBJ2-7
v_call: TRBV20-1
clone_size: .
cdr3_nt: TGCAGTGCTAGATATGACGAGCAGTACTTC
cdr3_aa: CSARYDEQYF

d_call: TRBD1
j_call: TRBJ1-1
v_call: TRBV6-5
clone_size: .
cdr3_nt: TGTGCCAGCAGTTATGGGACAGGGATGAACACTGAAGCTTTCTTT
cdr3_aa: CASSYGTGMNTEAFF

d_call: TRBD2
j_call: TRBJ2-3
v_call: TRBV28
clone_size: .
cdr3_nt: TGTGCCAGCAGTTTACCCGGGGGGGGAACAGATACGCAGTATTTT
cdr3_aa: CASSLPGGGTDTQYF

d_call: .
j_call: TRBJ2-5
v_call: TRBV6-6
clone_size: .
cdr3_nt: TGTGCCAGCAGTTACTCGGAACGGGACCAAGAGACCCAGTACTTC
cdr3_aa: CASSYSERDQETQYF

d_call: TRBD1
j_call: TRBJ2-7
v_call: TRBV7-8
clone_size: .
cdr3_nt: TGTGCCAGCAGCTTAGGGAGTCTGGGACAGGGTAGCCACGAGCAGTACTTC
cdr3_aa: CASSLGSLGQGSHEQYF

d_call: .
j_call: TRBJ1-5
v_call: TRBV2
clone_size: .
cdr3_nt: TGTGCCAGCAGTGGGCAGGGTTTGGGCAATCAGCCCCAGCATTTT
cdr3_aa: CASSGQGLGNQPQHF

d_call: .
j_call: TRBJ2-3
v_call: TRBV3-1/TRBV3-2
clone_size: .
cdr3_nt: TGTGCCAGCAGGGCTAGCTCTCCAGATACGCAGTATTTT
cdr3_aa: CASRASSPDTQYF

d_call: .
j_call: TRBJ1-3
v_call: TRBV4-1
clone_size: .
cdr3_nt: TGCGCCAGCAGCCAAACAGGGACGAGGAACACCATATATTTT
cdr3_aa: CASSQTGTRNTIYF

d_call: TRBD2
j_call: TRBJ2-2
v_call: TRBV7-6
clone_size: .
cdr3_nt: TGTGCCAGCAGCTTAGCGTCGGGACTAGCGGGAGTCATCCCAAGTGCCGGGGAGCTGTTTTTT
cdr3_aa: CASSLASGLAGVIPSAGELFF

d_call: .
j_call: TRBJ2-1
v_call: TRBV2
clone_size: .
cdr3_nt: TGTGCCAGCAGTGGACAGTTAATTAATGAGCAGTTCTTC
cdr3_aa: CASSGQLINEQFF

d_call: .
j_call: TRBJ1-6
v_call: TRBV6-1
clone_size: few
cdr3_nt: TGTGCCAGCAGTGAACGGGGGTCACCCCTCCACTTT
cdr3_aa: CASSERGSPLHF

d_call: .
j_call: TRBJ1-5
v_call: TRBV7-2
clone_size: .
cdr3_nt: TGTGCCAGCAGCTTGCAGGGGATCGTTCAGCCCCAGCATTTT
cdr3_aa: CASSLQGIVQPQHF

d_call: TRBD2
j_call: TRBJ2-1
v_call: TRBV19
clone_size: .
cdr3_nt: TGTGCCAGCGCCTTGAGCGGGGGAGACAATGAGCAGTTCTTC
cdr3_aa: CASALSGGDNEQFF

d_call: .
j_call: TRBJ2-7
v_call: TRBV12-3/TRBV12-4
clone_size: .
cdr3_nt: TGTGCCAGCAGTTCACGGGATGCCCACGAGCAGTACTTC
cdr3_aa: CASSSRDAHEQYF

d_call: TRBD2
j_call: TRBJ2-7
v_call: TRBV27
clone_size: .
cdr3_nt: TGTGCCAGCAGTGTGACTAGCGGGAGGGCCTACGAGCAGTACTTC
cdr3_aa: CASSVTSGRAYEQYF

d_call: TRBD1
j_call: TRBJ1-4
v_call: TRBV7-9
clone_size: .
cdr3_nt: TGTGCCAGCAGCCCAGGACAGGCTAATAATGAAAAACTGTTTTTT
cdr3_aa: CASSPGQANNEKLFF

d_call: .
j_call: TRBJ1-1
v_call: TRBV7-9
clone_size: .
cdr3_nt: TGTGCCAGCAGCCTGACTAGGGATACTGAAGCTTTCTTT
cdr3_aa: CASSLTRDTEAFF

d_call: .
j_call: TRBJ2-3
v_call: TRBV19
clone_size: .
cdr3_nt: TGTGCCAGTAGTATTAGAGATACGCAGTATTTT
cdr3_aa: CASSIRDTQYF

d_call: TRBD2
j_call: TRBJ2-7
v_call: TRBV6-5
clone_size: .
cdr3_nt: TGTGCCAGCAGAGCCGGGACTAGCGGCTCCTACGAGCAGTACTTC
cdr3_aa: CASRAGTSGSYEQYF

d_call: .
j_call: TRBJ1-6
v_call: TRBV2
clone_size: .
cdr3_nt: TGTGCCAGCAGTGAACTGGAGGGGCGTAATTCACCCCTCCACTTT
cdr3_aa: CASSELEGRNSPLHF

d_call: TRBD2
j_call: TRBJ2-1
v_call: TRBV11-2
clone_size: once
cdr3_nt: TGTGCCAGCAGCTTCCCGGGACTAGCGGGACGTGAGCAGTTCTTC
cdr3_aa: CASSFPGLAGREQFF

d_call: TRBD1
j_call: TRBJ1-1
v_call: TRBV11-2
clone_size: once
cdr3_nt: TGTGCCAGCAGCCCCGTGGACAGGGGAAACACTGAAGCTTTCTTT
cdr3_aa: CASSPVDRGNTEAFF

d_call: .
j_call: TRBJ2-2
v_call: TRBV11-2
clone_size: .
cdr3_nt: TGTGCCAGCAGCTCCACGAGGGTCCCCGGGGAGCTGTTTTTT
cdr3_aa: CASSSTRVPGELFF

d_call: TRBD2
j_call: TRBJ2-3
v_call: TRBV30
clone_size: .
cdr3_nt: TGTGCCTGGACCGGGACTAGCGGGATAGATACGCAGTATTTT
cdr3_aa: CAWTGTSGIDTQYF

d_call: .
j_call: TRBJ1-3
v_call: TRBV4-2
clone_size: .
cdr3_nt: TGTGCCAGCAGCCAAGGTTGGGCAGACTCTGGAAACACCATATATTTT
cdr3_aa: CASSQGWADSGNTIYF

d_call: TRBD1
j_call: TRBJ1-5
v_call: TRBV28
clone_size: .
cdr3_nt: TGTGCCAGCAGTTTATCCCCCAGGGGGGGCAATCAGCCCCAGCATTTT
cdr3_aa: CASSLSPRGGNQPQHF

d_call: .
j_call: TRBJ1-3
v_call: TRBV19
clone_size: few
cdr3_nt: TGTGCCAGTAGTCCAGGACGGGAACGCTCTGGAAACACCATATATTTT
cdr3_aa: CASSPGRERSGNTIYF

d_call: .
j_call: TRBJ2-1
v_call: TRBV15
clone_size: .
cdr3_nt: TGTGCCACCAGCGTGAAAGGACAACTCAATGAGCAGTTCTTC
cdr3_aa: CATSVKGQLNEQFF

d_call: .
j_call: TRBJ1-2
v_call: TRBV6-5
clone_size: .
cdr3_nt: TGTGCCAGCACACACCCCCAGGGGGGCTACACCTTC
cdr3_aa: CASTHPQGGYTF

d_call: .
j_call: TRBJ1-5
v_call: TRBV2
clone_size: .
cdr3_nt: TGTGCCAGCATAGGGGGGGAAAATCAGCCCCAGCATTTT
cdr3_aa: CASIGGENQPQHF

d_call: TRBD1
j_call: TRBJ1-3
v_call: TRBV9
clone_size: .
cdr3_nt: TGTGCCAGCAGCCCAGGGGACAGGGAGGCAGACACCATATATTTT
cdr3_aa: CASSPGDREADTIYF

d_call: .
j_call: TRBJ2-2
v_call: TRBV9
clone_size: .
cdr3_nt: TGTGCCAGCAGCGTAGCTGCCACTTACACCGGGGAGCTGTTTTTT
cdr3_aa: CASSVAATYTGELFF